The 17 T cell receptor beta chains below were found in one sample sequenced in a study of resident and recirculating memory T cells in vitiligo. TCRdb's copy holds only in-frame clones and misses some; the assay was immunoSEQ multiplex PCR. The sample gives 40,000 to 45,000 clones, 80% to 95% of which show up once; roughly 4.7% is in the top ten. Material for sequencing was blood. Receptors originate from a male donor with vitiligo.

The chain recombines TRBV6-1 with TRBJ2-5, with 9 bases matching TRBD1. Germline values: CDR1 MNHNS, CDR2 SASEGT. The junction had 6 bases not matched to a gene; V was cut back by 4 bases and J by 0 bases. The CDR3 runs 16 residues. The CDR3 sequence: CASSGDRGGYQETQYF. The DNA for the CDR3 is TGTGCCAGCAGTGGAGACAGGGGGGGGTACCAAGAGACCCAGTACTTC.

V is TRBV9 and J is TRBJ2-7; 13 bases agree with TRBD2. This CDR3 contains 15 residues. Germline V CDR1 and CDR2: SGDLS, YYNGEE. V trimming: 4 bases; J trimming: 2 bases; junction bases outside the gene matches: 3. The CDR3 here is CASSQGLAGTYEQYF. The CDR3 nucleotides are TGTGCCAGCAGCCAGGGACTAGCGGGGACCTACGAGCAGTACTTC.

This clone has more than one count but fewer than ten. The V call is TRBV30, the J call TRBJ2-3; 8 bases are shared with TRBD1. This CDR3 comprises 15 residues. Germline loops: CDR1 GTSNPN, CDR2 SVGIG (reference sequence). J was trimmed by 5 bases and V by 5 bases; bases with no gene match: 12. The DNA for the CDR3 is TGTGCCTGGGACTCCCAGGACAGGGTCCTAGATACGCAGTATTTT. This sequence encodes CAWDSQDRVLDTQYF.

The V call is TRBV7-2, the J call TRBJ2-2; D call uncertain. The CDR3 consists of 14 residues. V lost 2 bases, J lost 7 bases, and 11 bases lay in between. Germline values: CDR1 SGHTA, CDR2 FQGNSA. In DNA form, the CDR3 reads TGTGCCAGCAGCTTAACCCCCGTCGGCGGGGAGCTGTTTTTT. Translated: CASSLTPVGGELFF.

This clone has just one count. The chain joins TRBV19 to TRBJ2-4, with TRBD2 as a possible D gene (6 bases). CDR1 and CDR2 from the germline V gene are LNHDA and SQIVND (reference sequence). V was shortened by 4 bases and J by 7 bases, with 17 bases between the two germline ends. The CDR3 runs to 15 residues. CDR3 protein: CASSTRGEVRNIQYF. CDR3 in DNA: TGTGCCAGTAGTACGCGGGGAGAGGTTCGGAACATTCAGTACTTC.

V usage is TRBV13 and J usage is TRBJ1-2; D call uncertain. CDR1 is PRHDT, CDR2 FYEKMQ, per germline (reference sequence). The ends were cut back, 1 base at V and 7 bases at J, with 7 bases in the middle. This CDR3 comprises 12 residues. CDR3 nucleotide sequence: TGTGCCAGCAGCTTAGATGAGGGTGGCTACACCTTC. This translates into CASSLDEGGYTF. The full variable domain, completed using reference TRBV13 and TRBJ1-2, is AAGVIQSPRHLIKEKRETATLKCYPIPRHDTVYWYQQGPGQDPQFLISFYEKMQSDKGSIPDRFSAQQFSDYHSELNMSSLELGDSALYFCASSLDEGGYTFGSGTRLTVV.

V gene TRBV29-1 combines with J gene TRBJ2-3; weak D call: TRBD1 (5 bases). There are 13 residues in the CDR3. CDR1 is SQVTM and CDR2 is ANQGSEA in the germline V gene. Trimming removed 5 bases at V and 2 bases at J, with 11 bases between. For the CDR3, the DNA is TGCAGCGTTTACAGGAGAGACACAGATACGCAGTATTTT. Protein product: CSVYRRDTDTQYF.

The chain employs TRBV7-9 and TRBJ2-2; 13 nucleotides align to TRBD2. The trim removed 6 bases at V and 6 bases at J, leaving 10 bases unmatched. This CDR3 comprises 17 residues. Germline CDR1 reads SEHNR; CDR2 reads FQNEAQ (reference sequence). The CDR3 bases are TGTGCCAGCAGACCTACTAGCGGGGGGGCTGAATCCGGGGAGCTGTTTTTT. Protein product: CASRPTSGGAESGELFF.

This clone is a singleton in its sample. The V gene is TRBV27, the J gene TRBJ2-6; no firm D call. Trimming removed 7 bases at V and 0 bases at J, with 10 bases between. CDR3 size: 15 residues. Germline CDR1 and CDR2: MNHEY and SMNVEV (reference sequence). The CDR3 nucleotides are TGTGCCAGCATGGCTTACCACTCTGGGGCCAACGTCCTGACTTTC. Protein: CASMAYHSGANVLTF. The whole variable domain, filled in from reference TRBV27 and TRBJ2-6, reads EAQVTQNPRYLITVTGKKLTVTCSQNMNHEYMSWYRQDPGLGLRQIYYSMNVEVTDKGDVPEGYKVSRKEKRNFPLILESPSPNQTSLYFCASMAYHSGANVLTFGAGSRLTVL.

The J gene is TRBJ2-1, the V gene TRBV5-4; TRBD2 matches 7 bases. CDR1 is SGHNT and CDR2 is YYREEE in the germline V gene (reference sequence). V lost 3 bases, J lost 8 bases, and 14 bases stayed unmatched. The CDR3 spans 16 residues. The CDR3 region has the DNA TGTGCCAGCAGCTCGAAAATGGGGGGGGGTTCATATGAGCAGTTCTTC. Amino acid sequence: CASSSKMGGGSYEQFF.

The rearrangement joins TRBV7-9 to TRBJ1-2; TRBD1 might be the D (5 bases). Between the trimmed V and J ends, which lost 0 bases and 4 bases, there was a span of 12 bases. CDR1 is SEHNR, CDR2 FQNEAQ, per germline (reference sequence). CDR3 length: 15 amino acids. The CDR3 sequence: CASSLASQGLYGYTF. In DNA form, the CDR3 reads TGTGCCAGCAGCTTAGCGAGTCAGGGCCTCTATGGCTACACCTTC.

J is TRBJ2-2 and V is TRBV7-6, with D perhaps matching TRBD2 (6 bases). This CDR3 comprises 16 residues. The V end was cut by 6 bases, the J end by 0 bases, with 14 bases between. Germline V lookup: CDR1 SGHVS, CDR2 FNYEAQ. As DNA, the CDR3 is TGTGCCAGCAGACTCCTATCGGGGGCGAACACCGGGGAGCTGTTTTTT. Translating it yields CASRLLSGANTGELFF.

V is TRBV10-3 and J is TRBJ2-2, with D possibly TRBD2 on 5 matching bases. The CDR3 covers 13 residues. V was cut by 8 bases and J by 6 bases, with 13 bases left in between. Per germline, CDR1 ENHRY and CDR2 SYGVKD. The CDR3 here is CAIGNTGAGELFF. The CDR3, as DNA: TGTGCCATCGGCAACACCGGGGCCGGGGAGCTGTTTTTT.

The chain links TRBV11-3 to TRBJ2-7, with 8 bases matching TRBD2. Looked up from germline, CDR1 is SGHNT and CDR2 is YENEEA. This CDR3 has 14 residues. With 5 bases clipped from V and 5 bases from J, the junction kept 8 bases outside the gene matches. The DNA of the CDR3 is TGTGCCAGCAGCCCACGGGGGGGTTCGGACGAGCAGTACTTC. This codes for CASSPRGGSDEQYF.

The genes are TRBV6-1 and TRBJ2-3; D possibly corresponds to TRBD2 (8 bases). The CDR3 extends over 15 amino acids. V was shortened by 4 bases and J by 9 bases, with 20 bases between the two germline ends. The V gene's germline CDR1 is MNHNS and CDR2 SASEGT. As DNA, the CDR3 is TGTGCCAGCAGTGTTGGACTAGCCCCAGGGGGGACGCAGTATTTT. It is translated as CASSVGLAPGGTQYF.

The chain employs TRBV5-6 and TRBJ1-5; D perhaps matches TRBD1 (6 bases). Germline V gene sequence: CDR1 SGHDT, CDR2 YYEEEE. CDR3 length: 15 residues. V dropped 4 bases and J dropped 2 bases, with 13 bases sitting between them. The DNA for the CDR3 is TGTGCCAGCAGCAATGGACAGAGTCGCAATCAGCCCCAGCATTTT. Protein product: CASSNGQSRNQPQHF.

This clone was detected once. The chain recombines TRBV5-4 with TRBJ1-2; 7 bases agree with TRBD1. Germline-derived CDR1 and CDR2 are SGHNT and YYREEE (reference sequence). This CDR3 has 14 amino acids. With V trimmed by 4 bases and J by 3 bases, 6 bases remained unmatched. The CDR3, as DNA: TGTGCCAGCAGCCTGGGACAGCCAGACTATGGCTACACCTTC. Translating gives CASSLGQPDYGYTF.